This T cell receptor beta chain was identified during a study of HIV-infected patients and healthy controls (dated by TCRdb to 2014 to 2015). A note on the overall study: Whether deep TCR repertoire sequencing of small blood samples from HIV patients could capture immune perturbation and reconstitution was tested in the study.

Results the study describes overall, beyond this receptor: Both the Jaccard index and the count of highly shared sequences showed that healthy controls shared more CDR3s between individuals than HIV+ patients did. In the study, no determination of donor HLA types was made. Significantly different mean usage between HIV-infected patients and controls was observed for eight alpha and eight beta V genes. The study cohorts differed slightly in age and sex profile, but those differences did not account for the observed differences in diversity. Using whole blood restricted sequencing depth and prevented separating the dynamics of distinct T-cell subpopulations. Alpha-beta chain pairing was not determined in the samples. Oligoclonality may be reflected in the significantly higher mean Gini indices of HIV-infected repertoires compared with controls. Processing was restricted to sixteen HIV-infected individuals, which the authors judged to be a major constraint on the generalizability of the findings. In HIV-infected patients, the apparent post-therapy recovery of the Gini index was not replicated in size-matched repertoire data. Unequal numbers of distinct sequences between patients and controls complicated comparisons, and size-matching overweighted rare events from HIV-infected data. HIV-associated CDR3s exhibited a significant reduction in frequency during therapy, whereas CMV-associated CDR3s exhibited no significant change, although the majority increased in frequency. MAIT cell alpha-chain CDR3s were found at high frequency in healthy controls but were severely depleted in HIV+ repertoires. Compared with untreated HIV+ repertoires, healthy control repertoires had roughly threefold more distinct CDR3s and a higher Shannon diversity.

Whole blood was used without cell fractionation, so all unsorted peripheral T cells were reflected in the repertoire. Ten uninfected healthy donors were sampled as controls, and about 40% of these ten donors were sampled twice roughly 3 months apart. For RNA extraction, around 2.5 ml of peripheral blood was drawn into Tempus tubes. Residual genomic DNA was removed with the TURBO-DNase kit and globin mRNA was depleted with GLOBINclear. 450 to 500 ng RNA was reverse transcribed with SuperScript III using primers against the alpha and beta constant regions. Separate alpha and beta chain libraries were made by chain-specific third strand synthesis with multiplexing indices. The protocol used a single primer pair to amplify all rearrangements within a chain, which avoided primer bias, and attached molecular barcodes to each cDNA molecule. T4 RNA Ligase 1 joined purified cDNA to a 5' RACE adapter that carried a random hexamer and the SP2 sequencing primer site. Second strand synthesis was primed from the SP2 site with Phusion polymerase, using slow temperature ramps to favor optimal annealing. Each molecule's 12-nucleotide barcode consisted of two random hexamer sequences, both added before amplification and joined together. P5 and P7 adapter elements plus a second index were added in a short first PCR, which was followed by a 23-cycle amplification PCR with P5s and P7 primers. Libraries received 25 to 35 PCR cycles in total, were quantified on a Qubit, sized on a Bioanalyzer, and diluted to approximately 3.7 nM. Sequencing of the normalized libraries was performed on an Illumina MiSeq with 2 x 250 paired-end kits. Into approximately 9.3 ul Tris-Cl, the reverse transcription reactions were eluted following cleanup on MinElute columns. Adapter ligations were incubated for 20 to 25 hours at 16 degrees C and subsequently purified with AMPure XP beads at a 1:1 ratio. The original pipeline was this. Demultiplexed FASTQ files were processed with a modified Decombinator by which V, J, insert and barcode information was output. Any sequence that shared a barcode yet differed from the dominant sequence was discarded as an error, and the number of original cDNA molecules was estimated by counting barcodes clustered at Levenshtein distance 3. For downstream analyses, the R packages ineq, vegan, igraph and RCytoscape were used, along with IMGT nomenclature and CDR3 definitions. V gene usage was computed over distinct sequences, each TCR counted once to avoid skew from clonal expansion. Within a donor, similarity networks joined unique CDR3 amino acid sequences in every case where two of them were separated by a single Levenshtein edit. Published HIV-specific CDR3s (around 83 alpha, 702 beta) and CMV-specific CDR3s (approximately 13 alpha, over 200 beta) were assembled and queried against the repertoires. It was shown by random subsampling to size-matched repertoires that the decreased diversity of patients was not caused by their lower sequence numbers. TCRdb handled the public reads itself, with Q25 trimming in fastp and clone calling in MiXCR, and kept productive beta chains. Rows matching on CDR3 protein sequence are summarized as one entry with the most common DNA and genes. The V and J calls shown here were made by TCRdb, not taken from the authors' results. This sample has tens of thousands of distinct CDR3 sequences in its table, and approximately 9% of those were observed once. The ten largest clones capture approximately 4.2% of the sample.

In its sample, this clonotype was seen many times. The antigen this receptor binds is unknown. One base away there is no much larger clone; base qualities are not given. Its CDR3 holds 17 amino acids, cysteine through phenylalanine. The sequence is cut down to CDR3 DNA, 51 bases in frame from base 1. Relative to germline, V is missing 1 base and J is missing 5 bases, with 8 bases of the junction outside any gene match. The germline V gene yields SGHAT for CDR1 and FQNNGV for CDR2. Sequencing input: blood. The chain employs TRBV11-2 and TRBJ2-2; TRBD1 agrees with 9 junctional bases. The receptor comes from an adult in good health. The nucleotides read TGTGCCAGCAGCTTAGTTGCGGGACAGGGTTGGACCGGGGAGCTGTTTTTT. Translated, it gives CASSLVAGQGWTGELFF. The reference TRBV11-2 and TRBJ2-2 proteins fill in what lies around the CDR3, so the full variable domain reads EAGVAQSPRYKIIEKRQSVAFWCNPISGHATLYWYQQILGQGPKLLIQFQNNGVVDDSQLPKDRFSAERLKGVDSTLKIQPAKLEDSAVYLCASSLVAGQGWTGELFFGEGSRLTVL.